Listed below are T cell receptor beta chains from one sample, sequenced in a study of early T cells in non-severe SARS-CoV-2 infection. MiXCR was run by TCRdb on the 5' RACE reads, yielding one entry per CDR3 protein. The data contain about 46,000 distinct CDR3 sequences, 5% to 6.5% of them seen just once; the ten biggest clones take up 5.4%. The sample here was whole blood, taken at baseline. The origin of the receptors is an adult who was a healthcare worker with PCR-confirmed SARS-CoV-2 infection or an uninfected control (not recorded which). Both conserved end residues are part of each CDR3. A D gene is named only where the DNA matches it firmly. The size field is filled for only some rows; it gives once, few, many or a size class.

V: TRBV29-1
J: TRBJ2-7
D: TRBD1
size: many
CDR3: CSVLVGRGPPPSEQYF
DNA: TGCAGCGTTCTCGTCGGCAGGGGGCCGCCACCGTCCGAGCAGTACTTC

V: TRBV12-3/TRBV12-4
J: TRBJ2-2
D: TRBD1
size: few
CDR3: CASSFRQGVAGELFF
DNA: TGTGCCAGCAGTTTCAGACAGGGGGTTGCCGGGGAGCTGTTTTTT

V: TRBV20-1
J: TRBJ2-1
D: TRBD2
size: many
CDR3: CSARSLAGNEQFF
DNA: TGCAGTGCTAGAAGCCTAGCGGGCAATGAGCAGTTCTTC

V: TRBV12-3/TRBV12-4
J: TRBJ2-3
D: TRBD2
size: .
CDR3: CASRGLAGVTDTQYF
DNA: TGTGCCAGCAGAGGACTAGCGGGAGTTACAGATACGCAGTATTTT

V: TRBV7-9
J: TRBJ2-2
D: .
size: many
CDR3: CASSSQGQNTGELFF
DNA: TGTGCCAGCAGCTCCCAGGGACAGAACACCGGGGAGCTGTTTTTT

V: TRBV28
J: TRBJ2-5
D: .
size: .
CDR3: CASSADRGQETQYF
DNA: TGTGCCAGCAGCGCGGACAGAGGCCAAGAGACCCAGTACTTC

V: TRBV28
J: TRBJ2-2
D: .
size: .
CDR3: CASSQPSLVGELFF
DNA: TGTGCCAGCAGTCAACCTAGCCTGGTCGGGGAGCTGTTTTTT

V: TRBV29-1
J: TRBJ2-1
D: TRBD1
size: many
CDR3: CSVPGQGIGRPYNEQFF
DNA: TGCAGCGTTCCGGGACAGGGGATTGGAAGGCCCTACAATGAGCAGTTCTTC

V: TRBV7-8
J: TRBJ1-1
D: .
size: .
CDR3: CASSLFWQGLNTEAFF
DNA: TGTGCCAGCAGCTTATTCTGGCAGGGTTTGAACACTGAAGCTTTCTTT

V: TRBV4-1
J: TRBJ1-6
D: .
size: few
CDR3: CASSQGTPYNSPLHF
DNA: TGCGCCAGCAGCCAAGGGACTCCCTATAATTCACCCCTCCACTTT

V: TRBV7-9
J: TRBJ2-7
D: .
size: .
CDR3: CASSLETALGEQYF
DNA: TGTGCCAGCAGCTTAGAGACAGCCCTAGGCGAGCAGTACTTC

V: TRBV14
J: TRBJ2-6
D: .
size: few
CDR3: CASSQGTHNVLTF
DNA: TGTGCCAGCAGCCAAGGGACCCACAACGTCCTGACTTTC

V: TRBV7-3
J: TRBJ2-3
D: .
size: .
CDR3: CASSFVDTDTQYF
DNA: TGTGCCAGCAGCTTTGTCGATACAGATACGCAGTATTTT

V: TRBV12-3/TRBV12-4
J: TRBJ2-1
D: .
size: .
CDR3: CASSVNRAAEQFF
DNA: TGTGCCAGCAGTGTGAACAGGGCGGCTGAGCAGTTCTTC

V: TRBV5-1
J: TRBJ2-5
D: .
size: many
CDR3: CTSRGGSGWQETQYF
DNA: TGCACCAGCAGGGGCGGTAGCGGCTGGCAAGAGACCCAGTACTTC

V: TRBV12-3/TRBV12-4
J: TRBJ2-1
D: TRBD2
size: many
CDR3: CASSAAGGSYNEQFF
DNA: TGTGCCAGCAGTGCCGCGGGAGGCTCCTACAATGAGCAGTTCTTC

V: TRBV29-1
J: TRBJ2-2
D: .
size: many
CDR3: CSVRTDSGELFF
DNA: TGCAGCGTTAGGACCGATTCCGGGGAGCTGTTTTTT